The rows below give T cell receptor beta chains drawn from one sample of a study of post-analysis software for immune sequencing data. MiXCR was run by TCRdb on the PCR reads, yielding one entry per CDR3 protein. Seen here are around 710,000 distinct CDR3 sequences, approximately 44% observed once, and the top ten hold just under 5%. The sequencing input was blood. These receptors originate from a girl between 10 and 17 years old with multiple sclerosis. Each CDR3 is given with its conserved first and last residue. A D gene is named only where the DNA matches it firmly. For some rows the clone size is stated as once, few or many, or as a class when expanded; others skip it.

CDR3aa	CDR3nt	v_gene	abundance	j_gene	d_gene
CASSQLSTSTSTDTQYF	TGTGCCAGCAGCCAACTCTCGACTAGCACTAGCACAGATACGCAGTATTTT	TRBV14	.	TRBJ2-3	TRBD2
CAWSRQHGDGYTF	TGTGCCTGGAGTCGGCAACATGGGGATGGCTACACCTTC	TRBV30	few	TRBJ1-2	.
CASRTSGVISEQFF	TGTGCCAGCAGGACTAGCGGTGTCATTAGTGAGCAGTTCTTC	TRBV12-3/TRBV12-4	.	TRBJ2-1	TRBD2
CASTTTPAPSNQPQHF	TGTGCCAGCACCACCACTCCAGCCCCTAGCAATCAGCCCCAGCATTTT	TRBV6-2/TRBV6-3	few	TRBJ1-5	.
CASSLIAGGSSYNEQFF	TGTGCCAGCAGCCTAATAGCGGGAGGGAGCTCCTACAATGAGCAGTTCTTC	TRBV7-6	.	TRBJ2-1	TRBD2
CASSVGGHITDTQYF	TGTGCCAGCAGCGTGGGTGGTCACATCACAGATACGCAGTATTTT	TRBV9	few	TRBJ2-3	.
CASRDMGQTETTEEQYF	TGTGCCAGCAGGGACATGGGCCAGACAGAGACTACGGAGGAGCAGTACTTC	TRBV6-1	.	TRBJ2-5	.
CASSVEGLYQETQYF	TGTGCCAGCAGCGTAGAGGGGTTGTACCAAGAGACCCAGTACTTC	TRBV9	.	TRBJ2-5	.
CSARDRSTGAGEQYF	TGCAGTGCTAGAGATCGGTCGACAGGGGCAGGCGAGCAGTACTTC	TRBV20-1	.	TRBJ2-7	TRBD1
CASSAPTSGGSNEQFF	TGTGCCAGCAGCGCTCCGACTAGCGGGGGGTCGAATGAGCAGTTCTTC	TRBV9	.	TRBJ2-1	TRBD2
CSVEWSTVGYEQYF	TGCAGCGTTGAGTGGTCGACAGTCGGATACGAGCAGTACTTC	TRBV29-1	.	TRBJ2-7	.
CASDVYHLSYEQYF	TGTGCCAGCGACGTTTACCACCTGTCCTACGAGCAGTACTTC	TRBV2	few	TRBJ2-7	.
CASSSSSQETQYF	TGTGCCAGCAGCTCCTCTTCCCAAGAGACTCAGTACTTC	TRBV9	few	TRBJ2-5	.
CASSKSQSYEQYF	TGTGCCAGCAGCAAAAGTCAGTCCTACGAGCAGTACTTC	TRBV7-9	.	TRBJ2-7	.
CASSSRREEQFF	TGTGCCAGCAGTTCGAGGAGAGAGGAGCAGTTCTTC	TRBV12-3/TRBV12-4	few	TRBJ2-1	.
CASSQTRELGNEQFF	TGTGCCAGCAGCCAGACCCGCGAGTTGGGGAATGAGCAGTTCTTC	TRBV14	.	TRBJ2-1	.
CASSPPSGRGHEQYF	TGTGCCAGCAGTCCGCCGAGCGGGAGGGGCCACGAGCAGTACTTC	TRBV28	.	TRBJ2-7	TRBD2
CSALQREGYNKQFF	TGCAGTGCTCTTCAGCGGGAGGGCTACAATAAGCAGTTCTTC	TRBV20-1	.	TRBJ2-1	TRBD2
CASSPTRKDTQYF	TGTGCCAGCAGCCCCACACGAAAGGATACGCAGTATTTT	TRBV14	few	TRBJ2-3	.
CASSPDWGIQETQYF	TGTGCCAGCAGCCCGGACTGGGGGATACAAGAGACCCAGTACTTC	TRBV7-2	.	TRBJ2-5	.
CASSYRGATNEKLFF	TGTGCCAGCAGCTACAGGGGCGCAACTAATGAAAAACTGTTTTTT	TRBV12-3/TRBV12-4	few	TRBJ1-4	TRBD1
CASSSRTGWDSNQPQHF	TGTGCCAGCAGTTCCAGGACAGGGTGGGATAGCAATCAGCCCCAGCATTTT	TRBV6-6	.	TRBJ1-5	TRBD1
CAIKSQETQYF	TGTGCCATCAAGAGTCAAGAGACCCAGTACTTC	TRBV10-3	few	TRBJ2-5	.
CSARDWVNLYEQYF	TGCAGTGCTAGAGACTGGGTAAACCTCTACGAGCAGTACTTC	TRBV20-1	.	TRBJ2-7	.
CASSYREGIDTQYF	TGTGCCAGCAGTTACAGGGAGGGGATAGATACGCAGTATTTT	TRBV6-5	.	TRBJ2-3	TRBD2
CASSALGTSGSNEQFF	TGCGCCAGCAGCGCTTTGGGGACTAGCGGGAGCAATGAGCAGTTCTTC	TRBV5-1	.	TRBJ2-1	TRBD2
CASSLAAGEPYEQYF	TGTGCCAGCAGCTTAGCGGCAGGGGAACCCTACGAGCAGTACTTC	TRBV7-8	.	TRBJ2-7	.
CSAPMASGAHNEQFF	TGCAGTGCTCCTATGGCTAGCGGGGCTCACAATGAGCAGTTCTTC	TRBV20-1	.	TRBJ2-1	TRBD2
CAWSGDGPTSGYTF	TGTGCCTGGAGTGGAGACGGCCCGACGAGTGGCTACACCTTC	TRBV30	.	TRBJ1-2	.
CASRAGLNSYEQYF	TGTGCCAGCAGGGCGGGACTCAACTCCTACGAGCAGTACTTC	TRBV27	.	TRBJ2-7	.
CASSYSEQFF	TGTGCCAGCAGTTATAGTGAGCAGTTCTTC	TRBV6-6	.	TRBJ2-1	.
CASSQGLPDEQFF	TGTGCCAGCAGCCAAGGACTGCCGGATGAGCAGTTCTTC	TRBV14	once	TRBJ2-1	.
CASSRTSMGTYNEQFF	TGTGCCAGCAGCCGGACTAGCATGGGGACCTACAATGAGCAGTTCTTC	TRBV7-8	.	TRBJ2-1	TRBD2
CSVAREVDTQYF	TGCAGCGTTGCAAGGGAAGTAGATACGCAGTATTTT	TRBV29-1	.	TRBJ2-3	.
CATSSGLAVSTYEQYF	TGTGCCACCAGCAGTGGACTAGCGGTGTCCACCTACGAGCAGTACTTC	TRBV15	.	TRBJ2-7	TRBD2
CASSQDGELFF	TGTGCCAGCAGCCAAGATGGGGAGCTGTTTTTT	TRBV14	few	TRBJ2-2	.
CSVDQGAGGYTF	TGCAGCGTTGATCAGGGGGCGGGCGGCTACACCTTC	TRBV29-1	many	TRBJ1-2	TRBD1
CASSLDNRGLGSYNEQFF	TGTGCCAGCAGTTTAGATAACAGGGGTTTAGGCTCCTACAATGAGCAGTTCTTC	TRBV27	.	TRBJ2-1	TRBD1
CASSLSWGQGNSYEQYF	TGTGCCAGCAGCTTATCGTGGGGACAGGGCAATTCCTACGAGCAGTACTTC	TRBV11-2	.	TRBJ2-7	TRBD1
CASSYGTLYQETQYF	TGTGCCAGCAGTTACGGGACACTGTACCAAGAGACCCAGTACTTC	TRBV6-5	.	TRBJ2-5	.
CASSQDPPEGTLDTQYF	TGCGCCAGCAGCCAAGATCCCCCGGAGGGAACGTTGGATACGCAGTATTTT	TRBV4-1	.	TRBJ2-3	.
CAISAGGGSNTEAFF	TGTGCCATCAGTGCCGGTGGGGGCTCAAACACTGAAGCTTTCTTT	TRBV10-3	few	TRBJ1-1	.
CASSQSLLRNEQFF	TGTGCCAGCAGCCAATCCCTTCTTCGGAATGAGCAGTTCTTC	TRBV3-1	.	TRBJ2-1	.
CASSLRDGNYNEQFF	TGTGCCAGCAGCCTCAGGGACGGGAACTACAATGAGCAGTTCTTC	TRBV3-1	.	TRBJ2-1	.
CSARLTSGRSYEQYF	TGCAGTGCTAGGTTGACTAGCGGGAGATCCTACGAGCAGTACTTC	TRBV20-1	few	TRBJ2-7	TRBD2
CSARQAGEQFF	TGCAGTGCACGGCAGGCGGGTGAGCAGTTCTTC	TRBV20-1	.	TRBJ2-1	.
CASSRGTSGIHEQFF	TGCGCCAGCAGCCGCGGGACTAGCGGGATCCATGAGCAGTTCTTC	TRBV5-1	.	TRBJ2-1	TRBD2
CASSTGVRGYTF	TGTGCCAGTAGTACAGGGGTCCGAGGCTACACCTTC	TRBV19	.	TRBJ1-2	.
CSARHIAGAKNIQYF	TGCAGTGCCAGACATATAGCGGGGGCAAAAAACATTCAGTACTTC	TRBV20-1	many	TRBJ2-4	TRBD2
CASSLTGQGHNEQFF	TGTGCCAGCAGTTTAACGGGACAGGGGCACAATGAGCAGTTCTTC	TRBV12-3/TRBV12-4	many	TRBJ2-1	TRBD1
CSAQRGLTGNEQFF	TGCAGTGCTCAAAGGGGACTAACGGGCAATGAGCAGTTCTTC	TRBV20-1	few	TRBJ2-1	TRBD2
CASSSSTGSSYEQYF	TGTGCCAGCAGTTCCTCGACAGGCAGCTCCTACGAGCAGTACTTC	TRBV27	few	TRBJ2-7	.